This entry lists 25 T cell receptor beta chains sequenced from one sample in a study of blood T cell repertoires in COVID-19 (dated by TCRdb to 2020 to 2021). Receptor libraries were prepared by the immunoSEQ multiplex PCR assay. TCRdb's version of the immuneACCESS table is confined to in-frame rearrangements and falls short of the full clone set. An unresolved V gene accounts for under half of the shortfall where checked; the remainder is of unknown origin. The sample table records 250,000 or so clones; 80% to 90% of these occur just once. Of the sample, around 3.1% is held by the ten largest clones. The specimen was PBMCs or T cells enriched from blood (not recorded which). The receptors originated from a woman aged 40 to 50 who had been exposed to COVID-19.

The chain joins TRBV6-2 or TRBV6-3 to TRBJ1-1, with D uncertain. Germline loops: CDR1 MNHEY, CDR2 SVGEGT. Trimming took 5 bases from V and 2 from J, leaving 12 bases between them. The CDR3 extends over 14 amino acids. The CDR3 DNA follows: TGTGCCAGCAGTGCCTCGGGTCCCAACACTGAAGCTTTCTTT. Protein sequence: CASSASGPNTEAFF.

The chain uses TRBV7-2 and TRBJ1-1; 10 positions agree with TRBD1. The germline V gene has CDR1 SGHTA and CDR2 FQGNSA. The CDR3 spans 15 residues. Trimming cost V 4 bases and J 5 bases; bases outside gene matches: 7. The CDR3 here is CASSSRQGAKTEAFF. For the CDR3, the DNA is TGTGCCAGCAGCTCACGACAGGGGGCGAAGACTGAAGCTTTCTTT. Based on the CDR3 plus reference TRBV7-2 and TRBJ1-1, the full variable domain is GAGVSQSPSNKVTEKGKDVELRCDPISGHTALYWYRQSLGQGLEFLIYFQGNSAPDKSGLPSDRFSAERTGGSVSTLTIQRTQQEDSAVYLCASSSRQGAKTEAFFGQGTRLTVV.

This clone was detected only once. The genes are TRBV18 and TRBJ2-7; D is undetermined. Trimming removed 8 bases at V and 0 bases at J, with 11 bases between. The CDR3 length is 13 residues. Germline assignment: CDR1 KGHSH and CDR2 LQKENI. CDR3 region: CASTPRSSYEQYV. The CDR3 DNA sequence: TGTGCCAGCACCCCTCGGAGCTCCTACGAGCAGTACGTC.

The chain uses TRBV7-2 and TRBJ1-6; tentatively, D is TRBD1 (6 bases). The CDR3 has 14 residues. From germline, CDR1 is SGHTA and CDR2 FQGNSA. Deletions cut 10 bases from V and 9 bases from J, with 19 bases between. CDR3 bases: TGTGCCACCCGATTTGGGCAGGGGCTTTCACCCCTCCACTTT. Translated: CATRFGQGLSPLHF.

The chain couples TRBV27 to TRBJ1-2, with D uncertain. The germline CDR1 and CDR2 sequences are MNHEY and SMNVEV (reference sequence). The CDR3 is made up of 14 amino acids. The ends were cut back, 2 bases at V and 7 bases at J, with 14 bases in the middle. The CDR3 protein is CASSLEGGLGGYTF. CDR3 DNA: TGTGCCAGCAGTTTAGAAGGAGGGTTGGGTGGCTACACCTTC.

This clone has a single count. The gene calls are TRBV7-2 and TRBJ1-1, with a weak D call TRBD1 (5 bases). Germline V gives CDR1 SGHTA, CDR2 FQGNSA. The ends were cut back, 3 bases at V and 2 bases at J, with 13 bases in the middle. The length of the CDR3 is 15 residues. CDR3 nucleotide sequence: TGTGCCAGCAGCTTGGACGACAGACGAAACACTGAAGCTTTCTTT. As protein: CASSLDDRRNTEAFF. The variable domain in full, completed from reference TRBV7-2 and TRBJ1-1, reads GAGVSQSPSNKVTEKGKDVELRCDPISGHTALYWYRQSLGQGLEFLIYFQGNSAPDKSGLPSDRFSAERTGGSVSTLTIQRTQQEDSAVYLCASSLDDRRNTEAFFGQGTRLTVV.

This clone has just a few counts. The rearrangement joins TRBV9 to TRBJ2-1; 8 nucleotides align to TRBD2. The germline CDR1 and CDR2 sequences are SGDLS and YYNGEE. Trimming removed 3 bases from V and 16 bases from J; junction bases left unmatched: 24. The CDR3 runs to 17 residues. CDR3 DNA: TGTGCCAGCAGCGCGGGAACCGGGACTAGTGCCTCCCTCCTGGCCTTCTTC. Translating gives CASSAGTGTSASLLAFF.

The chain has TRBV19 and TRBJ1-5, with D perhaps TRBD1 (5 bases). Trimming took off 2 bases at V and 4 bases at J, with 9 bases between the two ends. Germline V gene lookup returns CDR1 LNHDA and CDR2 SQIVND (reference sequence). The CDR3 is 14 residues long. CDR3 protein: CASSITGFNQPQHF. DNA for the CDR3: TGTGCCAGTAGTATAACAGGCTTTAATCAGCCCCAGCATTTT.

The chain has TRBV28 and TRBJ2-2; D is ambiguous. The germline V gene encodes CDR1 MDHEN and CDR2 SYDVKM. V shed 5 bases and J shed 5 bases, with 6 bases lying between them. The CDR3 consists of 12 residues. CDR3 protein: CASSQATGELFF. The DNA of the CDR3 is TGTGCCAGCAGTCAGGCAACCGGGGAGCTGTTTTTT.

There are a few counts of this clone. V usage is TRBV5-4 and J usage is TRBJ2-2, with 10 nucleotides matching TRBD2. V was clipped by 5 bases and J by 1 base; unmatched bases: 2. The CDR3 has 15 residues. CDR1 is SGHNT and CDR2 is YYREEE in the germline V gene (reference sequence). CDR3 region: CASRPSGRNTGELFF. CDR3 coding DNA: TGTGCCAGCAGACCTAGCGGGAGGAACACCGGGGAGCTGTTTTTT.

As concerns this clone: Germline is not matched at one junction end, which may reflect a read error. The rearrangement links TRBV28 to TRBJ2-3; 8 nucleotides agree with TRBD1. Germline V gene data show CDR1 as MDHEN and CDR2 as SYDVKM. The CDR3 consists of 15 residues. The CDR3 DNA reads TGCTTGACAGGGGAACCGCGCGAAGCCCAAGATACGCAGTATTTT. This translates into CLTGEPREAQDTQYF.

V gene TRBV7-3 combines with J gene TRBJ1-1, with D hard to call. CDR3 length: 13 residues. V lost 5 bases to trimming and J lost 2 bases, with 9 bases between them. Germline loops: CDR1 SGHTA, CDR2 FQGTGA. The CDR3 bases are TGTGCCAGCAGCCAACAGTCTAACACTGAAGCTTTCTTT. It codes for CASSQQSNTEAFF.

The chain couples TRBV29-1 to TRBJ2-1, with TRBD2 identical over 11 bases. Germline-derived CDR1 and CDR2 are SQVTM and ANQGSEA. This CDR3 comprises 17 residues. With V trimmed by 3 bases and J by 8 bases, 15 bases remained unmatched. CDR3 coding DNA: TGCAGCGTTGACCCAACCTGGGCTAGCGGGGGGAGTTATGAGCAGTTCTTC. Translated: CSVDPTWASGGSYEQFF.

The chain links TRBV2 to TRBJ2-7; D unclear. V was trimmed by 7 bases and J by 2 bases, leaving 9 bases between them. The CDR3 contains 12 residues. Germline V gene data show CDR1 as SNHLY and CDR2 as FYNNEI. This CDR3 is CASNGGTYEQYF. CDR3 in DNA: TGTGCCAGCAACGGCGGAACCTACGAGCAGTACTTC.

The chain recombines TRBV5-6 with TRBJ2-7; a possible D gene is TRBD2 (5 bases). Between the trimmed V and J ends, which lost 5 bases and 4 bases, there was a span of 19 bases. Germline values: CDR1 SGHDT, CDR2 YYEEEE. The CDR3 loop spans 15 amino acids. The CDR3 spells CASSTRQRPPYEQYV. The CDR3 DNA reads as TGTGCCAGCAGTACCCGTCAGCGGCCACCGTACGAGCAGTACGTC.

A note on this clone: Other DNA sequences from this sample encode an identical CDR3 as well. The CDR3: CASSTTGNTEAFF. The CDR3 DNA reads as TGTGCCAGTAGTACCACGGGGAACACTGAAGCTTTCTTT. The J gene is TRBJ1-1, the V gene TRBV19; D remains ambiguous. This CDR3 is 13 amino acids long. Germline V gene lookup returns CDR1 LNHDA and CDR2 SQIVND (reference sequence). Trimming pared 4 bases from V and 1 base from J, leaving 7 bases between.

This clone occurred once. CDR3 loop: CASSRTAPDTQYF. In DNA form, the CDR3 reads TGTGCCAGCAGTCGGACAGCCCCAGATACGCAGTATTTT. This chain uses TRBV6-5 with TRBJ2-3; D is perhaps TRBD1 (6 bases). The CDR3 consists of 13 residues. From germline, CDR1 is MNHEY and CDR2 SVGAGI. V lost 5 bases to trimming and J lost 4 bases, with 10 bases between them.

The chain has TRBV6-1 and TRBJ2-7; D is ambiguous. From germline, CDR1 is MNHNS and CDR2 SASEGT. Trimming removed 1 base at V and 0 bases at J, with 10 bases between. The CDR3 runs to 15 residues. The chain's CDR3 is CASSEELTSSYEQYF. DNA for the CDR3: TGTGCCAGCAGTGAAGAGTTGACTTCCTCCTACGAGCAGTACTTC.

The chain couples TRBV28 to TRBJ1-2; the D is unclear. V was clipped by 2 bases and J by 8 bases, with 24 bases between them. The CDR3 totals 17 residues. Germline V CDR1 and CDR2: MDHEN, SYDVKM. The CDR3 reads CASSLRAGGYPYSGYTF. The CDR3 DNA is TGTGCCAGCAGTTTAAGGGCTGGCGGGTACCCTTACTCGGGCTACACCTTC.

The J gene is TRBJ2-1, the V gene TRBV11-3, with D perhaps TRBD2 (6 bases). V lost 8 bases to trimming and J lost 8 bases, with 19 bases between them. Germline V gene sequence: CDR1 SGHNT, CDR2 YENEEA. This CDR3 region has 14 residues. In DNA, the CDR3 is TGTGCCAGCGCCTTCGGGGGAGCTCGCGATGAGCAGTTCTTC. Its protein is CASAFGGARDEQFF.

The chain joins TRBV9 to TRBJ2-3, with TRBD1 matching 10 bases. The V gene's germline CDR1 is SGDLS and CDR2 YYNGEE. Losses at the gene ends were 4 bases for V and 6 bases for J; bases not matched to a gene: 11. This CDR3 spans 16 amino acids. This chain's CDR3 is CASSSRVTGGADTQYF. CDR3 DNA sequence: TGTGCCAGCAGCTCAAGGGTGACAGGGGGCGCCGATACGCAGTATTTT.

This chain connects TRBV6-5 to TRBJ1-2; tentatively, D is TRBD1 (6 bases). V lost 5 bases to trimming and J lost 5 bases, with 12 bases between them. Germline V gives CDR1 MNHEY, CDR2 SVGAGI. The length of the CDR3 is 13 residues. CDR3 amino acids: CASSLGTKYGYTF. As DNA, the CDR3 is TGTGCCAGCAGTCTTGGGACAAAATATGGCTACACCTTC.

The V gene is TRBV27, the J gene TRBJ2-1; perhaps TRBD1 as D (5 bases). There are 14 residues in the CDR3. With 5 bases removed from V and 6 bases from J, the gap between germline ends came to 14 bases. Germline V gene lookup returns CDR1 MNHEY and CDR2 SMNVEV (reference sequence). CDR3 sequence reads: CASSLGVRGNEQFF. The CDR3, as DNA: TGTGCCAGCAGTCTAGGTGTTAGGGGCAATGAGCAGTTCTTC.

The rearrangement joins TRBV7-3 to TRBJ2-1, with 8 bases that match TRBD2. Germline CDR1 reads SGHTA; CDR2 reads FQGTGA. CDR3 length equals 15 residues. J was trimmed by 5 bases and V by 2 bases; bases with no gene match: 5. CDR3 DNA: TGTGCCAGCAGCTTAGCGGGAGGAAAGAACAATGAGCAGTTCTTC. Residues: CASSLAGGKNNEQFF. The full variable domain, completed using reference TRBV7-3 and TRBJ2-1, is GAGVSQTPSNKVTEKGKYVELRCDPISGHTALYWYRQSLGQGPEFLIYFQGTGAADDSGLPNDRFFAVRPEGSVSTLKIQRTERGDSAVYLCASSLAGGKNNEQFFGPGTRLTVL.

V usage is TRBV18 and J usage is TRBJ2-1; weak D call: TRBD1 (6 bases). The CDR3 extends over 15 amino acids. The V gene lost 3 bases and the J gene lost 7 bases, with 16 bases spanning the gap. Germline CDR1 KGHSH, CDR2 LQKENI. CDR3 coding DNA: TGTGCCAGCTCACCTGGGCAGGGGAGTCGGAATGAGCAGTTCTTC. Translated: CASSPGQGSRNEQFF.